One sample yielded the 23 T cell receptor beta chains listed below, sequenced in a study of OX40 agonist ivuxolimab in advanced cancers. Using immunoSEQ multiplex PCR, the repertoire was profiled, and TCRdb retains in-frame clones only, with some absent. The repertoire holds tens of thousands of clones, with around four fifths as singletons. This specimen was CD4+ or CD8+ T cells sorted from blood, taken in a trial of the OX40 agonist ivuxolimab. All receptors come from an adult with an advanced solid tumor such as melanoma, head and neck, liver or kidney cancer.

This clone was observed a handful of times. The chain joins TRBV11-2 to TRBJ1-1; possibly TRBD1 for D (6 bases). Germline lookup yields CDR1 SGHAT and CDR2 FQNNGV. Trimming stripped 2 bases from V and 11 bases from J, with 21 bases between. The CDR3 contains 15 residues. The CDR3 DNA is TGTGCCAGCAGCTTATACGCACGGGGGGCCGACGGGGCTTTCTTT. It codes for CASSLYARGADGAFF.

The chain has TRBV18 and TRBJ1-1; D ambiguous. CDR1 and CDR2 (germline): KGHSH, LQKENI. The CDR3 totals 16 residues. V was clipped by 3 bases and J by 3 bases, with 17 bases between them. CDR3 sequence: CASSPNLPGIYTEAFF. The CDR3, as DNA: TGTGCCAGCTCACCCAATTTGCCAGGAATTTACACTGAAGCTTTCTTT.

The chain has TRBV10-3 and TRBJ1-5, with D hard to call. Germline V gives CDR1 ENHRY, CDR2 SYGVKD. With 0 bases removed from V and 5 bases from J, the gap between germline ends came to 14 bases. This CDR3 has 16 residues. CDR3 residues: CAISESNRGEDQPQHF. In DNA form, the CDR3 reads TGTGCCATCAGTGAGTCGAACCGGGGAGAGGATCAGCCCCAGCATTTT.

A word on this clone: Additional DNA sequences in this sample encode the identical CDR3. The CDR3 here is CASSPDRGGNQPQHF. The CDR3 DNA reads TGTGCCAGCTCACCAGACAGGGGGGGCAATCAGCCCCAGCATTTT. V is TRBV18 and J is TRBJ1-5; 9 bases agree with TRBD1. V trimming: 2 bases; J trimming: 2 bases; junction bases outside the gene matches: 1. Germline loops: CDR1 KGHSH, CDR2 LQKENI. The CDR3 is made up of 15 amino acids.

Remarks on this clone: Mismatch with germline at one junction end may stem from a read error. This chain links TRBV6-5 with TRBJ1-2; D unclear. CDR1 MNHEY and CDR2 SVGAGI come from the germline V gene. This CDR3 is built from 11 residues. Written as DNA, the CDR3 is TGTGCCAGCAGTTACCCTGGGCAGCCGATCTTC. This gives the protein CASSYPGQPIF.

This chain uses TRBV29-1 with TRBJ2-4; D assignment may be TRBD1 or TRBD2 (5 bases each). CDR3 length: 13 residues. Germline lookup yields CDR1 SQVTM and CDR2 ANQGSEA. The germline V and J ends were trimmed by 5 bases and 7 bases, with 15 bases remaining between them. This chain's CDR3 is CSVQAVRVNIQYF. In nucleotides, the CDR3 is TGCAGCGTTCAAGCGGTCAGGGTGAACATTCAGTACTTC.

This chain uses TRBV6-6 with TRBJ2-1, with D perhaps given as TRBD1 or TRBD2 (5 bases each). The V gene lost 2 bases and the J gene lost 10 bases, with 9 bases spanning the gap. Germline V gives CDR1 MNHNY, CDR2 SVGAGI (reference sequence). The CDR3 contains 12 residues. CDR3 in amino acids: CASSYMGDEQFF. CDR3 sequence (DNA): TGTGCCAGCAGTTACATGGGGGACGAGCAGTTCTTC.

The rearrangement uses TRBV30 and TRBJ1-1; unclear D gene. Between the trimmed V and J ends, which lost 0 bases and 4 bases, there was a span of 6 bases. Germline V CDR1 and CDR2: GTSNPN, SVGIG (reference sequence). This CDR3 comprises 12 residues. The DNA for the CDR3 is TGTGCCTGGAGTGTACGGCTCACTGAAGCTTTCTTT. Protein: CAWSVRLTEAFF.

The chain couples TRBV7-9 to TRBJ2-4, with TRBD2 as a possible D gene (5 bases). Germline-derived CDR1 and CDR2 are SEHNR and FQNEAQ (reference sequence). Trimming took off 5 bases at V and 4 bases at J, with 6 bases between the two ends. The CDR3 is 12 amino acids. The CDR3 loop is CASSPGKNIQYF. For the CDR3, the DNA is TGTGCCAGCAGCCCGGGAAAAAACATTCAGTACTTC.

The chain combines TRBV6-5 with TRBJ1-1; D is uncertain. This CDR3 is 14 amino acids long. Germline V gives CDR1 MNHEY, CDR2 SVGAGI. V was clipped by 2 bases and J by 3 bases, with 10 bases between them. The DNA for the CDR3 is TGTGCCAGCAGTTACAGCAGGAGGGACACTGAAGCTTTCTTT. This gives the protein CASSYSRRDTEAFF.

This sequence joins TRBV7-9 and TRBJ2-7, with unresolved D. Germline CDR1 is SEHNR and CDR2 is FQNEAQ (reference sequence). The germline V and J ends were trimmed by 5 bases and 2 bases, with 7 bases remaining between them. There are 12 residues in the CDR3. As DNA, the CDR3 is TGTGCCAGCAGCGACGGTACCTACGAGCAGTACGTC. Amino acid sequence: CASSDGTYEQYV.

This clone was found a few times. The chain links TRBV4-2 to TRBJ2-3, with TRBD2 identical over 14 bases. J lost 1 base, V lost 1 base, and 7 bases had no gene match. This CDR3 region has 19 residues. The germline V gene encodes CDR1 LGHNA and CDR2 YNFKEQ. CDR3 coding DNA: TGTGCCAGCAGCCAAGCCACCCTGACTAGCGGGGGGGGCACAGATACGCAGTATTTT. Protein: CASSQATLTSGGGTDTQYF.

This clone was seen a single time. V usage is TRBV5-1 and J usage is TRBJ1-1, with D perhaps TRBD1 (6 bases). The germline V gene encodes CDR1 SGHRS and CDR2 YFSETQ. V lost 4 bases and J 1 base, leaving 8 bases between the germline ends. CDR3 length: 13 amino acids. This chain's CDR3 is CASSQDRNTEAFF. DNA for the CDR3: TGCGCCAGCAGCCAGGACAGGAACACTGAAGCTTTCTTT.

This sequence joins TRBV11-3 and TRBJ2-7, with D possibly matching TRBD2 (6 bases). The CDR3 runs 14 residues. Trimming shortened V by 3 bases and J by 3 bases, and 12 bases separated the two germline ends. Germline V gives CDR1 SGHNT, CDR2 YENEEA. DNA of the CDR3: TGTGCCAGCAGCTTTTGGGTGGGGGGCTACGAGCAGTACGTC. This translates into CASSFWVGGYEQYV.

The chain has TRBV18 and TRBJ2-3; the D gene could be TRBD1 or TRBD2 (6 bases each). Deletions cut 5 bases from V and 1 base from J, with 16 bases between. The CDR3 sequence is 16 residues long. Germline CDR1 and CDR2: KGHSH and LQKENI. CDR3 DNA sequence: TGTGCCAGCTCAACTTTCGGGGGCCAAGGCACAGATACGCAGTATTTT. As protein: CASSTFGGQGTDTQYF. The full variable domain, in which reference TRBV18 and TRBJ2-3 provide the parts outside the CDR3, is NAGVMQNPRHLVRRRGQEARLRCSPMKGHSHVYWYRQLPEEGLKFMVYLQKENIIDESGMPKERFSAEFPKEGPSILRIQQVVRGDSAAYFCASSTFGGQGTDTQYFGPGTRLTVL.

The rearrangement links TRBV5-1 to TRBJ2-2; 8 bases match TRBD1. The V gene end was trimmed by 4 bases and the J gene end by 3 bases; junction bases not matched to a gene: 5. Germline CDR1 SGHRS, CDR2 YFSETQ. The CDR3 is 15 residues long. This chain's CDR3 is CASSPRTGYTGELFF. Written as DNA, the CDR3 is TGCGCCAGCAGCCCGCGGACAGGGTACACCGGGGAGCTGTTTTTT.

The chain is built from TRBV6-5 and TRBJ2-7; 7 nucleotides match TRBD2. The CDR3 totals 15 residues. The germline V gene encodes CDR1 MNHEY and CDR2 SVGAGI. V lost 0 bases to trimming and J lost 0 bases; unmatched junction nucleotides: 2. CDR3 coding DNA: TGTGCCAGCAGTTACTCGGCTAGCGGCTCCTACGAGCAGTACGTC. As protein: CASSYSASGSYEQYV.

The CDR3 bases are TGTGCCAGCAAGTCTAGGGACTACACTGAAGCTTTCTTT. It translates to CASKSRDYTEAFF. This chain joins TRBV5-6 and TRBJ1-1; a weak D match, TRBD1 (5 bases). Germline V gene data show CDR1 as SGHDT and CDR2 as YYEEEE. CDR3 length: 13 amino acids. Trimming left V 6 bases short and J 3 bases short, with 12 bases between.

This clone was counted once. The rearrangement joins TRBV11-2 to TRBJ1-4; D possibly corresponds to TRBD1 (6 bases). V dropped 3 bases and J dropped 7 bases, with 12 bases sitting between them. The germline V gene encodes CDR1 SGHAT and CDR2 FQNNGV. The CDR3 runs 14 residues. The CDR3 DNA reads TGTGCCAGCAGCTTGGGCAGGGGAAGTGAAAAACTGTTTTTT. Amino acids: CASSLGRGSEKLFF.

This chain connects TRBV6-4 to TRBJ1-1; 8 positions agree with TRBD1. V shed 6 bases, J shed 4 bases, and the junction held 7 bases outside the gene matches. Germline CDR1 is MRHNA and CDR2 is SNTAGT. This CDR3 spans 14 amino acids. DNA of the CDR3: TGTGCCAGCAGACCGGGACAGGCCAGCACTGAAGCTTTCTTT. This gives the protein CASRPGQASTEAFF.

The V call is TRBV4-2, the J call TRBJ2-7, with a tentative D call TRBD2 (6 bases). There are 15 residues in the CDR3. Trimming stripped 0 bases from V and 2 bases from J, with 11 bases between. Germline-derived CDR1 and CDR2 are LGHNA and YNFKEQ. The CDR3 protein is CASSQEYSGPYEQYF. The CDR3 nucleotides are TGTGCCAGCAGCCAAGAGTATAGCGGCCCCTACGAGCAGTACTTC.

The chain joins TRBV23-1 to TRBJ1-1, with D unclear. TRBV23-1 is an open reading frame whose function is uncertain. V was shortened by 2 bases and J by 2 bases, with 9 bases between the two germline ends. CDR3 size: 14 residues. CDR3 nucleotide sequence: TGCGCCAGCAGTCAAAGGGCAGCCAACACTGAAGCTTTCTTT. Translated: CASSQRAANTEAFF.

The chain links TRBV18 to TRBJ1-2; D is perhaps TRBD1 (6 bases). Germline V gene data show CDR1 as KGHSH and CDR2 as LQKENI. Trimming cost V 3 bases and J 5 bases, with 10 bases left between them. The CDR3 is made up of 13 amino acids. The CDR3 loop reads CASSPGQIYGYTF. Written as DNA, the CDR3 is TGTGCCAGCTCACCTGGACAGATATATGGCTACACCTTC.